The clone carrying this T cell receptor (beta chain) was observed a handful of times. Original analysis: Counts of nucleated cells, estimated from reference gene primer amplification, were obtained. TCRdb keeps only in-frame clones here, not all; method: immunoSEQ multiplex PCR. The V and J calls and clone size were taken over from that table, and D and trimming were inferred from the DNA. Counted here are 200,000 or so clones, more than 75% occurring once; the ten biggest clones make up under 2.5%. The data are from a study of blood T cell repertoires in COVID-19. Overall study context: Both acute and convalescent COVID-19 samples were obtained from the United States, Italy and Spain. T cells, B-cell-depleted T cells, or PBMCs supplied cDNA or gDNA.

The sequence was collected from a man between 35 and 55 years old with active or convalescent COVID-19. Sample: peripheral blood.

CDR3 DNA sequence: TGTGCCAGTAGACGGACAGGGGGCGCGGGTGGCTACACCTTC. It translates to CASRRTGGAGGYTF. The chain has TRBV19 and TRBJ1-2, with 11 positions matching TRBD1. J lost 7 bases, V lost 6 bases, and 7 bases had no gene match. The CDR3 has 14 residues. The germline V gene encodes CDR1 LNHDA and CDR2 SQIVND (reference sequence).